The clone carrying this T cell receptor beta chain was detected a few times. The sample is drawn from a study of CDR3 diversity in severe acne. The germline gives CDR1 MNHEY, CDR2 SVGAGI. The CDR3 has 15 residues. Trimming removed 5 bases from V and 5 bases from J, with 13 bases in between. Using its own MiXCR run on the PCR reads, TCRdb lists one record per CDR3 protein. The sample holds over 70,000 distinct CDR3 sequences, around 50% seen once. The TCR originated in a male donor in good health, without acne. Sequenced input: blood. The J gene is TRBJ1-6, the V gene TRBV6-5, with no clear D. DNA for the CDR3: TGTGCCAGCAGTCGGGCGGTTCCGAATAATTCACCCCTCCACTTT. Residues: CASSRAVPNNSPLHF.